The 8 T cell receptor beta chains listed next were all sequenced from one sample in a study of blood T cell repertoires in COVID-19. Repertoires were generated with immunoSEQ multiplex PCR, while TCRdb's copy carries only in-frame clones and drops some. The profile shows fewer than 500,000 clones, around nine tenths of them singletons. The sequencing sample was made of peripheral blood. These receptors came from a woman in her 30s with acute or convalescent COVID-19.

CDR3 in DNA: TGCGCCAGCAGCTTGGCCGGGGTACATGAAAAACTGTTTTTT. Encoded protein: CASSLAGVHEKLFF. The chain combines TRBV5-1 with TRBJ1-4; D is undetermined. The CDR3 has 14 residues. Germline assignment: CDR1 SGHRS and CDR2 YFSETQ. V lost 0 bases, J lost 6 bases, and 9 bases lay in between.

This clone was detected a few times. The chain links TRBV7-9 to TRBJ2-6, with 8 bases identical to TRBD1. After removal of 3 bases from V and 12 bases from J, the junction contained 16 bases not matched to a gene. This CDR3 contains 17 residues. CDR1 is SEHNR, CDR2 FQNEAQ, per germline (reference sequence). The chain's CDR3 is CASSLGTQGGRPGVLTF. CDR3 in DNA: TGTGCCAGCAGCTTGGGGACACAGGGGGGCCGGCCTGGCGTCCTGACTTTC.

J is TRBJ2-7 and V is TRBV19, with TRBD1 identical over 9 bases. Germline V gene lookup returns CDR1 LNHDA and CDR2 SQIVND (reference sequence). The CDR3 has 14 amino acids. J lost 5 bases, V lost 3 bases, and 5 bases had no gene match. CDR3 coding DNA: TGTGCCAGTAGTATTCTGGGACAGGGTAACGAGCAGTACTTC. Translating gives CASSILGQGNEQYF.

The chain has TRBV5-6 and TRBJ2-1; D possibly corresponds to TRBD1 (6 bases). Looked up from germline, CDR1 is SGHDT and CDR2 is YYEEEE. The CDR3 extends over 15 amino acids. Trimming stripped 5 bases from V and 4 bases from J, with 16 bases between. CDR3 coding DNA: TGTGCCAGCAGAACAGAGGGACATGCATACAATGAGCAGTTCTTC. This codes for CASRTEGHAYNEQFF.

CDR3 loop: CASRGQGHEQYF. The CDR3 nucleotides are TGTGCCAGCAGGGGACAGGGCCACGAGCAGTACTTC. The J gene is TRBJ2-7, the V gene TRBV27; 9 positions agree with TRBD1. With 6 bases clipped from V and 5 bases from J, the junction kept 2 bases outside the gene matches. The CDR3 extends over 12 amino acids. The V gene's germline CDR1 is MNHEY and CDR2 SMNVEV (reference sequence).

This chain's CDR3 is CASSDSSSREQYF. The CDR3 DNA reads TGCGCCAGCAGTGATTCCTCCTCCCGCGAGCAGTACTTC. The J gene is TRBJ2-7, the V gene TRBV10-1, with unresolved D. Trimming stripped 3 bases from V and 6 bases from J, with 12 bases between. The CDR3 totals 13 residues. Germline V gene data show CDR1 as WNHNN and CDR2 as SYGVQD (reference sequence).

The V gene is TRBV19, the J gene TRBJ2-6; D uncertain. Germline-derived CDR1 and CDR2 are LNHDA and SQIVND (reference sequence). With 8 bases removed from V and 0 bases from J, the gap between germline ends came to 5 bases. This CDR3 has 13 residues. DNA for the CDR3: TGTGCCAGTGCGGACTCTGGGGCCAACGTCCTGACTTTC. This codes for CASADSGANVLTF.

Only one count was recorded for this clone. DNA of the CDR3: TGTGCCATCAGTGGTGGGACAAACTACGAGCAGTACTTC. Its protein product is CAISGGTNYEQYF. This sequence joins TRBV10-3 and TRBJ2-7, with D tentatively TRBD1 (6 bases). V lost 4 bases and J 3 bases, leaving 10 bases between the germline ends. This CDR3 has 13 residues. Germline CDR1 is ENHRY and CDR2 is SYGVKD.